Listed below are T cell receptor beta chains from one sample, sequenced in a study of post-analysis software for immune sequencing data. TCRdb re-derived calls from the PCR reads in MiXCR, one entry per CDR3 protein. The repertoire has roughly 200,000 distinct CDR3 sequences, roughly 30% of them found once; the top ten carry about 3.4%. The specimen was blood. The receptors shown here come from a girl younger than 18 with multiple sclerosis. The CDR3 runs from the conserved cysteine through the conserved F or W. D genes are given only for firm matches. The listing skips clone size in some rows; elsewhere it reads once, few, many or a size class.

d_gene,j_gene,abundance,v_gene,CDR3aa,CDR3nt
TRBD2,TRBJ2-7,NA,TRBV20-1,CSARVVGGSSYEQYF,TGCAGTGCTAGAGTGGTGGGCGGGAGCTCCTACGAGCAGTACTTC
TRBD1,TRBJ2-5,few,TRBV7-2,CAGSFGTGAGETQYF,TGTGCCGGCAGCTTCGGGACAGGGGCGGGAGAGACCCAGTACTTC
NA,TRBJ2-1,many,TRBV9,CASSVSVYNEQFF,TGTGCCAGCAGCGTATCCGTCTACAATGAGCAGTTCTTC
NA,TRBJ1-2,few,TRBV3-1,CASSQDRRLYYTF,TGTGCCAGCAGCCAAGATCGTCGGCTATACTACACCTTC
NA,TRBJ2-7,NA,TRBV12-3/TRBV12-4,CASSFTGPISYEQYF,TGTGCCAGCAGTTTCACAGGCCCCATCTCCTACGAGCAGTACTTC
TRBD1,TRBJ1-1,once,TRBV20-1,CSAGKDRAYAEAFF,TGCAGTGCTGGGAAGGACAGGGCATACGCTGAAGCTTTCTTT
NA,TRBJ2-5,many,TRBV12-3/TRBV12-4,CASSKRDHRETQYF,TGTGCCAGCAGCAAGAGGGACCATCGGGAGACCCAGTACTTC
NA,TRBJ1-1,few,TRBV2,CASTTGQNTEAFF,TGTGCCAGCACCACAGGGCAGAACACTGAAGCTTTCTTT
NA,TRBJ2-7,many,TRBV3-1,CASSQGLDRYEQYF,TGTGCCAGCAGCCAAGGTTTAGACCGCTACGAGCAGTACTTC
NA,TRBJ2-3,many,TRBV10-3,CAICRDSADTQYF,TGTGCCATTTGCCGGGACTCGGCGGATACGCAGTATTTT
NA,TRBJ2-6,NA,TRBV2,CASSDGGTGANVLTF,TGTGCCAGCAGTGACGGAGGGACTGGGGCCAACGTCCTGACTTTC
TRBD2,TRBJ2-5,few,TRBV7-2,CASRLERGKETQYF,TGTGCCAGCAGACTAGAGCGGGGCAAAGAGACCCAGTACTTC
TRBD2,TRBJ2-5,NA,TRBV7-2,CASSPQGLARETQYF,TGTGCCAGCAGCCCCCAGGGACTAGCTAGAGAGACCCAGTACTTC
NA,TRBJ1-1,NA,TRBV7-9,CASSFRGLGNTEAFF,TGTGCCAGCAGCTTTCGGGGTTTGGGGAACACTGAAGCTTTCTTT